This T cell receptor (beta chain) was recovered during a study of control samples from healthy donors and cancer patients. Method: immunoSEQ multiplex PCR; TCRdb's copy keeps in-frame clones and lacks some. The table has about 77,000 clones, 85% to 95% seen once; the top ten hold 5% to 6%. Germline V gene lookup returns CDR1 LGHDT and CDR2 YNNKEL (reference sequence). CDR3 length equals 20 residues. Trimming removed 3 bases at V and 4 bases at J, with 27 bases between. The V gene is TRBV3-1 (or the pseudogene TRBV3-2), the J gene TRBJ2-2; D perhaps matches TRBD2 (6 bases). This TCR came from a woman in her sixties in good health. Input material: blood. The CDR3, as DNA: TGTGCCAGCAGCCATCAACCGGGGACGGCGGGACGTGGGGGCACCGGGGAGCTGTTTTTT. As protein: CASSHQPGTAGRGGTGELFF.